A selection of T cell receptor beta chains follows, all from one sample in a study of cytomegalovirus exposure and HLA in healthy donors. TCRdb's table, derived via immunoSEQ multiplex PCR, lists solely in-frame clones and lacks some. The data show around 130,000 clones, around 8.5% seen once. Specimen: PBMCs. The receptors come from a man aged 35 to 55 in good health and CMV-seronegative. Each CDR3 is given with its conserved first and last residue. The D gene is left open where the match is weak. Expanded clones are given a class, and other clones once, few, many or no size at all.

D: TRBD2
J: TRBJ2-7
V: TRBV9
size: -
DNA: TGTGCCAGCAGCGCGACCGGGACTAGCGGCTACGAGCAGTACTTC
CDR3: CASSATGTSGYEQYF

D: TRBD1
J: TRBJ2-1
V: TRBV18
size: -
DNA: TGTGCCAGCTCACAACATGACAGGGGAACCTACAATGAGCAGTTCTTC
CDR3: CASSQHDRGTYNEQFF

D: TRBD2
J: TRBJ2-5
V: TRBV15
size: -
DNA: TGTGCCACCAGCAGAGATTACGGGGGGGCCTTCGAGACCCAGTACTTC
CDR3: CATSRDYGGAFETQYF

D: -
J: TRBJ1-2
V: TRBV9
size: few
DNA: TGTGCCAGCAGCCCGACAGGCGGGAGCTATGGCTACACCTTC
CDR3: CASSPTGGSYGYTF

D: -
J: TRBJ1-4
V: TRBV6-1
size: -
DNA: TGTGCCAGCAGTGCAACACAGGGATCTAATGAAAAACTGTTTTTT
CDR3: CASSATQGSNEKLFF

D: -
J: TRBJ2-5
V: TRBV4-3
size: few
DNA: TGCGCCAGCAGCCAAGAAATTGAGGGCCCCCAGTACTTC
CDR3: CASSQEIEGPQYF

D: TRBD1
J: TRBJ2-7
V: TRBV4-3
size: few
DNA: TGCGCCAGCAGCCCCGGGACAGGGGGCTACGAGCAGTACTTC
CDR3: CASSPGTGGYEQYF

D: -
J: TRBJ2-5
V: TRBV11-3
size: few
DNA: TGTGCCAGCAGCTTAGGCCCGGCGGGCCAAGAGACCCAGTACTTC
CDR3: CASSLGPAGQETQYF

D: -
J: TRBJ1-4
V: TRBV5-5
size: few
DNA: TGTGCCAGCAGCCCCACGGTCACCGCTGGTGAAAAACTGTTTTTT
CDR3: CASSPTVTAGEKLFF

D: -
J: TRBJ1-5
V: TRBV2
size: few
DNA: TGTGCCAGCCACGCTACAGGAGGCAATCAGCCCCAGCATTTT
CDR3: CASHATGGNQPQHF

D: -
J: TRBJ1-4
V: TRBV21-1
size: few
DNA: TGTGCCAGCAGCAAATGGAGACAGGGTACAAGAAAACTGTTTTTT
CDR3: CASSKWRQGTRKLFF

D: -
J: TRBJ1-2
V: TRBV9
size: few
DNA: TGTGCCAGCAGGTCGGGAGGGGAGGTTCATGGCTACACCTTC
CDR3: CASRSGGEVHGYTF

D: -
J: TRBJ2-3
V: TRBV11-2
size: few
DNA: TGTGCCAGCAGCGGCGGGACTTATACGCAGTATTTT
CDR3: CASSGGTYTQYF

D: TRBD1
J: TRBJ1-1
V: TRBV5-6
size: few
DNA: TGTGCCAGCGGCCCCCGCCTTTCCTACAGGGGGAGGAACACTGAAGCTTTCTTT
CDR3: CASGPRLSYRGRNTEAFF

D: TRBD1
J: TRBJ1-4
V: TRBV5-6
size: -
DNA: TGTGCCAGCAGCTTTCCTACAGGGGCTGAAAAACTGTTTTTT
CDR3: CASSFPTGAEKLFF

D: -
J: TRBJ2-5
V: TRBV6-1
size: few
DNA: TGTGCCAGCAGTGAGGGTCTGCGGACAGTCCAAGAGACCCAGTACTTC
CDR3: CASSEGLRTVQETQYF